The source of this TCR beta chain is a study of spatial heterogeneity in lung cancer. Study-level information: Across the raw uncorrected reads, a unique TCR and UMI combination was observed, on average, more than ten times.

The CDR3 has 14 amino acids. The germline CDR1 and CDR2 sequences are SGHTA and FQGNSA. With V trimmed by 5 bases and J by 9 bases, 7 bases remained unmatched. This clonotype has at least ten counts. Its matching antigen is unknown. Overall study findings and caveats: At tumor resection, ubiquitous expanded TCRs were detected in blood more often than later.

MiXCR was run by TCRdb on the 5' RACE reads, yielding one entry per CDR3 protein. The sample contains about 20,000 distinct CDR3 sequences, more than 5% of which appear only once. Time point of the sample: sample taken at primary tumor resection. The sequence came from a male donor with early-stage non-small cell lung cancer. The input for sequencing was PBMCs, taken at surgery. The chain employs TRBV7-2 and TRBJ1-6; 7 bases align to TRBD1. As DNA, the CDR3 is TGTGCCAGCAGCGCCGGGACAGTTTTTTCACCCCTCCACTTT. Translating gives CASSAGTVFSPLHF.